A selection of T cell receptor beta chains follows, all from one sample in a study of T cell responses to AZD1222 COVID-19 vaccine. Assay: immunoSEQ multiplex PCR; the TCRdb copy retains only in-frame clones and omits some. The sample lists around 130,000 clones; 70% to 90% were seen once. Sample: peripheral blood, taken on day 0 of AZD1222 vaccination. The receptors here all came from an adult in good health. CDR3s leave out the opening cysteine and the closing phenylalanine or tryptophan. Each record gives: CDR3 protein, V gene, J gene.

CDR3: ASSPMGMQPQH
V: TRBV3-1/TRBV3-2
J: TRBJ1-5

CDR3: ASSGSAGGRREQY
V: TRBV11-3
J: TRBJ2-7

CDR3: ASSLRGEQF
V: TRBV27
J: TRBJ2-1

CDR3: ASSPGGVPYEQY
V: TRBV7-3
J: TRBJ2-7

CDR3: ASSLVGNTIY
V: TRBV5-1
J: TRBJ1-3

CDR3: ASSYLTGTGNTEAF
V: TRBV6-2/TRBV6-3
J: TRBJ1-1

CDR3: ASSLAAVGVRNEQF
V: TRBV7-2
J: TRBJ2-1

CDR3: ASGRYQETQY
V: TRBV27
J: TRBJ2-5

CDR3: ASSFHSTDTQY
V: TRBV5-1
J: TRBJ2-3

CDR3: AWSVRGSNYGYT
V: TRBV30
J: TRBJ1-2

CDR3: ASSFRDRGSDTQY
V: TRBV6-4
J: TRBJ2-3

CDR3: ASSSYLPLAGVTDEQF
V: TRBV7-9
J: TRBJ2-1

CDR3: ASSLQEGAYEQY
V: TRBV5-4
J: TRBJ2-7

CDR3: ASSPQNYGYT
V: TRBV18
J: TRBJ1-2

CDR3: ASSLDPRYGYT
V: TRBV28
J: TRBJ1-2

CDR3: ASSLGTGANVLT
V: TRBV7-9
J: TRBJ2-6

CDR3: VSSSRQGGYT
V: TRBV9
J: TRBJ1-2

CDR3: SVEDQSPGFGKT
V: TRBV29-1
J: TRBJ1-2

CDR3: AWMGREKLF
V: TRBV30
J: TRBJ1-4

CDR3: ASSERTSGLNEQY
V: TRBV6-1
J: TRBJ2-7

CDR3: ASSPRTGAGNTIY
V: TRBV3-1/TRBV3-2
J: TRBJ1-3

CDR3: ASSLAANQPQH
V: TRBV7-9
J: TRBJ1-5

CDR3: AWSVGTGDTGELF
V: TRBV30
J: TRBJ2-2

CDR3: ASSQRPAPEETQY
V: TRBV4-3
J: TRBJ2-5

CDR3: ASSQGHSNQPQH
V: TRBV4-1
J: TRBJ1-5

CDR3: AWSVRWGGEAF
V: TRBV30
J: TRBJ1-1

CDR3: ASSDGTSQSTDTQY
V: TRBV19
J: TRBJ2-3

CDR3: ASSLVSGQTSPLH
V: TRBV7-3
J: TRBJ1-6

CDR3: ASSGGTTSTDTQY
V: TRBV5-1
J: TRBJ2-3

CDR3: ASSRDREAYEQY
V: TRBV5-8
J: TRBJ2-7

CDR3: ASSIRGTSYEQY
V: TRBV19
J: TRBJ2-7

CDR3: ASRLAATDTQY
V: TRBV11-2
J: TRBJ2-3

CDR3: ASSFRTRSLFWEQF
V: TRBV3-1/TRBV3-2
J: TRBJ2-1

CDR3: ASSSYFSHAISTDTQY
V: TRBV5-6
J: TRBJ2-3

CDR3: ASSLGTSGSGSTDTQY
V: TRBV7-9
J: TRBJ2-3

CDR3: ASSLARDHGYT
V: TRBV7-2
J: TRBJ1-2

CDR3: ATSDWGTHANEQF
V: TRBV24-1
J: TRBJ2-1

CDR3: ATTDAGPYNEQF
V: TRBV24-1
J: TRBJ2-1

CDR3: AWTGDQYYGYT
V: TRBV30
J: TRBJ1-2

CDR3: ASSLDSGAGANVLT
V: TRBV11-1
J: TRBJ2-6

CDR3: ASSLLSTSTDTQY
V: TRBV5-4
J: TRBJ2-3

CDR3: ASSPLAGVTYEQY
V: TRBV11-2
J: TRBJ2-7

CDR3: ASAWRRSEKLF
V: TRBV27
J: TRBJ1-4

CDR3: ASSLDLGEGAYGYT
V: TRBV11-2
J: TRBJ1-2

CDR3: ASSYGGATSTDTQY
V: TRBV6-5
J: TRBJ2-3

CDR3: ASSIGGPGTEAF
V: TRBV19
J: TRBJ1-1

CDR3: ASSSSGTSSTDTQY
V: TRBV6-2/TRBV6-3
J: TRBJ2-3

CDR3: ASSRGQGNEQF
V: TRBV6-5
J: TRBJ2-1

CDR3: ASSSALAWAKAGYT
V: TRBV28
J: TRBJ1-2

CDR3: ASSPILGAMT
V: TRBV9
J: TRBJ1-2

CDR3: ASSFGGNNSPLH
V: TRBV7-3
J: TRBJ1-6

CDR3: ASRGLTDTQY
V: TRBV6-5
J: TRBJ2-3

CDR3: ASSSDRDTEAF
V: TRBV7-6
J: TRBJ1-1

CDR3: ASSVGRDAGELF
V: TRBV9
J: TRBJ2-2